This T cell receptor (beta chain) was captured in a study of vaccination effects on CD4 cells after COVID-19. Study-wide context: Following the second dose by a median of 72 days, the post-vaccine samples were obtained.

Profiling relied on immunoSEQ multiplex PCR, and the TCRdb table lists in-frame clones only, not all of them. The sample includes tens of thousands of clones, roughly four fifths seen only once; the top ten take roughly 2%. With respect to this clone: What it binds is not known.

The germline CDR1 and CDR2 sequences are LGHNT and FRNRAP. The CDR3 sequence is 14 residues long. V gave up 6 bases and J gave up 0 bases, with 11 bases separating them. It was after approximately 11 days of culture that CD4+ T cells were isolated. As their vaccination, participants received two doses of either BNT162b2 or mRNA-1273. According to the study, vaccine recipients showed no prior SARS-CoV-2 infection and negative nucleocapsid antibodies. The chain joins TRBV12-5 to TRBJ2-5, with D perhaps matching TRBD1 (7 bases). The TCR originated in a human donor who received a COVID-19 vaccine. Source: CD4+ T cells from PBMCs cultured without peptide, taken after COVID-19 vaccination. The DNA for the CDR3 is TGTGCTAGTGGGGGGGGACAGAACCAAGAGACCCAGTACTTC. Translated: CASGGGQNQETQYF.